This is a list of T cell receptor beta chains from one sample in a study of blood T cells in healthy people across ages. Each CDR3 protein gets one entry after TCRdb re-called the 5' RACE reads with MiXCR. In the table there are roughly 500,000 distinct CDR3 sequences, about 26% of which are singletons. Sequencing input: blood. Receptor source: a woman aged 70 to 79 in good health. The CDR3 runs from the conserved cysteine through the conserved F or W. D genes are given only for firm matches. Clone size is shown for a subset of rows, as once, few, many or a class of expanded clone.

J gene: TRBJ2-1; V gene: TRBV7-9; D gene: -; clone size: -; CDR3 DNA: TGTGCCAGCAGCCTAACGAAATACTGGACTGAGCAGTTCTTC; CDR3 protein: CASSLTKYWTEQFF
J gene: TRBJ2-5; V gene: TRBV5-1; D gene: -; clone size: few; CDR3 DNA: TGCGCCGGCTCCCCTTATTCACCCCAAGAGACCCAGTACTTC; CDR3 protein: CAGSPYSPQETQYF
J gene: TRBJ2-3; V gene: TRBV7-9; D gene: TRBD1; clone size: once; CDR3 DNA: TGTGCCAGCAGTTTCACAGGGGTGGTGAGCACAGATACGCAGTATTTT; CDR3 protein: CASSFTGVVSTDTQYF
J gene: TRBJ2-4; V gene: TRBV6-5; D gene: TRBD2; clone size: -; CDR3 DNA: TGTGCCAGCAGTTACTCAACGGGACTAGTTGTTTTC; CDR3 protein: CASSYSTGLVVF
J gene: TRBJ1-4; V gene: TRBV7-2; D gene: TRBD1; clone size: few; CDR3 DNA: TGTGCCAGCAGCTCACAGGGGGGCGACGGTGAAAAACTGTTTTTT; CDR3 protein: CASSSQGGDGEKLFF
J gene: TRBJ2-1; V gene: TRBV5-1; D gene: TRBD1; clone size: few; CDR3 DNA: TGCGCCAGCAGCCCTCGACAGGGGATGGTTGACAATGGGCAGTTCTTC; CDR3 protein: CASSPRQGMVDNGQFF
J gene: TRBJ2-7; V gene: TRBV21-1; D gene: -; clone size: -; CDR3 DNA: TGTGCCAGCAGCAAAGTAATAAAGGACAGGGGCACCTACGAGCAGTACTTC; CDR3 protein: CASSKVIKDRGTYEQYF
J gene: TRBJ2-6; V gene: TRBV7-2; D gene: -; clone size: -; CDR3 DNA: TGTGCCAGCAGCCCCTGGCGTGGGGCCAACGTCCTGACTTTC; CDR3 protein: CASSPWRGANVLTF
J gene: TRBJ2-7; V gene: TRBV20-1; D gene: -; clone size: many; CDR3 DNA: TGCAGTGCTTCAGGACGGGACACGGCCTACGAGCAGTACTTC; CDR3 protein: CSASGRDTAYEQYF
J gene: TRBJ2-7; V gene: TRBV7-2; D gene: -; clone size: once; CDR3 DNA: TGTGCCAGCAGCTTTTGGACAGACTCCTACGAGCAGTACTTC; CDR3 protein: CASSFWTDSYEQYF
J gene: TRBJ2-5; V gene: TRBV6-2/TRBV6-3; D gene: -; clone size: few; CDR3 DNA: TGTGGCACTAGCCGGGGGCAAGAGACCCAGTACTTC; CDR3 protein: CGTSRGQETQYF
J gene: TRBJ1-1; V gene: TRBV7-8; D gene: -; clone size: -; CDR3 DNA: TGTGCCAGCAGCTTAATAGGGCACTTGGGCGGGAACACTGAAGCTTTCTTT; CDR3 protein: CASSLIGHLGGNTEAFF
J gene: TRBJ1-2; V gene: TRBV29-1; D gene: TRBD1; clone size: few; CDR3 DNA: TGCAGCGCCGAGTCCCGACAGGGGGCCAGAGGCTACACCTTC; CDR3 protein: CSAESRQGARGYTF
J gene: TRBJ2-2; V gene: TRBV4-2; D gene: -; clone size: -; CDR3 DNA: TGTGCCAGCAGCGCCCGGACAACGAACACCGGGGAGCTGTTTTTT; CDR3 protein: CASSARTTNTGELFF
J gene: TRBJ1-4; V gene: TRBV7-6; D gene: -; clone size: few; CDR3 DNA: TGTGCCAGCAGCTTGTTAGTCCCAGGGGTAACTAATGAAAAACTGTTTTTT; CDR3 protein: CASSLLVPGVTNEKLFF
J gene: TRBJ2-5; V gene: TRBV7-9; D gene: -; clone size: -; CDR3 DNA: TGTGCCAGCGGAAGAGTAGGGACGACGGAGACCCAGTACTTC; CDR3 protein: CASGRVGTTETQYF
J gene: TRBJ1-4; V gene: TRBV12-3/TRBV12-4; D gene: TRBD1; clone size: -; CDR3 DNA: TGTGCCAGCAGTTCTCACCGGGACAGGGACGCAACTAATGAAAAACTGTTTTTT; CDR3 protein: CASSSHRDRDATNEKLFF
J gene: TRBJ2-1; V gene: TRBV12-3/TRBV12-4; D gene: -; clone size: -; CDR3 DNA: TGTGCCAGCAGTTTTCTGGCGGGGCCCGACAATGAGCAGTTCTTC; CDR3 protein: CASSFLAGPDNEQFF
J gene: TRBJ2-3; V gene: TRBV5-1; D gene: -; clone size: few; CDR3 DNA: TGCGCCAGCAGCTTGGCTTTGGATACGCAGTATTTT; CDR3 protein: CASSLALDTQYF
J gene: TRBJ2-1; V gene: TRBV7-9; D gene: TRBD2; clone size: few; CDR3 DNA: TGTGCCAGCAGCTTAGTAGCGGGGGGGCTTCTACGCAGTGAGCAGTTCTTC; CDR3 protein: CASSLVAGGLLRSEQFF
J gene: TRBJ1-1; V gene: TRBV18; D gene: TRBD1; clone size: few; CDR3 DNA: TGTGCCAGCTCCCCGACAGGGGTGGTGACTGAAGCTTTCTTT; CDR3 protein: CASSPTGVVTEAFF
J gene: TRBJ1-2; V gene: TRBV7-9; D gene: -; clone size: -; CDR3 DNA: TGTGCCAGCAGCGGTACGACAGTGGGGGGCGCTGAGGATTATGGCTACACCTTC; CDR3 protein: CASSGTTVGGAEDYGYTF